These 21 T cell receptor beta chains share one sample of origin, sequenced in a study of blood T cell repertoires in COVID-19. The repertoire was sequenced with immunoSEQ multiplex PCR; TCRdb's copy has only in-frame clones and lacks some. The table includes fewer than 200,000 clones, approximately 86% detected once. Sequencing was done on a sample of PBMCs or T cells enriched from blood (not recorded which). Source of these receptors: a woman aged 35 to 49 in a cohort exposed to, infected with or recovered from COVID-19 (not recorded which).

The chain links TRBV27 to TRBJ2-3; weak D call: TRBD2 (6 bases). Looked up from germline, CDR1 is MNHEY and CDR2 is SMNVEV (reference sequence). The CDR3 has 17 residues. With 5 bases removed from V and 2 bases from J, the gap between germline ends came to 20 bases. Written as DNA, the CDR3 is TGTGCCAGCAGTACGATAGGGCGGGAAGGGAACACAGATACGCAGTATTTT. Translation gives CASSTIGREGNTDTQYF.

This chain uses TRBV29-1 with TRBJ2-1; TRBD1 agrees at 8 bases. The CDR3 has 15 residues. Germline CDR1 and CDR2: SQVTM and ANQGSEA. Germline trimming cut 3 bases from V and 1 base from J; bases unmatched to any gene: 5. CDR3 nucleotides: TGCAGCGTTGATGACAGGGGTGTTTCCTACAATGAGCAGTTCTTC. Translated, it gives CSVDDRGVSYNEQFF.

This chain links TRBV6-5 with TRBJ1-1, with unresolved D. The germline V and J ends were trimmed by 8 bases and 3 bases, with 16 bases remaining between them. The CDR3 is 14 residues long. The germline V gene has CDR1 MNHEY and CDR2 SVGAGI. CDR3 coding DNA: TGTGCCAGCGTCGGCCCCCCTCGGGACACTGAAGCTTTCTTT. Protein sequence: CASVGPPRDTEAFF.

The rearrangement uses TRBV21-1 and TRBJ1-1; the table's TRBD1 call for D was not verified on the DNA. TRBV21-1 is described as a pseudogene. The CDR3 consists of 15 residues. The CDR3 DNA reads TGTGCCAGCAGCGGGCGGACAGGGACGAACACTGAAGCTTTCTTT. The encoded protein is CASSGRTGTNTEAFF.

The CDR3 loop reads CASSPLMQELNYGYTF. The DNA for the CDR3 is TGTGCCAGCAGCCCCCTTATGCAGGAACTGAACTATGGCTACACCTTC. The chain links TRBV7-6 to TRBJ1-2, with unresolved D. This CDR3 region has 16 residues. Germline assignment: CDR1 SGHVS and CDR2 FNYEAQ. V gave up 5 bases and J gave up 2 bases, with 18 bases separating them.

The rearrangement uses TRBV10-2 and TRBJ2-1; TRBD2 matches 8 bases. Trimming took 6 bases from V and 6 from J; bases not matched to a gene: 7. This CDR3 contains 14 residues. CDR1 is WSHSY and CDR2 is SAAADI in the germline V gene. The CDR3 coding sequence is TGCGCCAGCAGGTTACGGGGGGGCCTCAATGAGCAGTTCTTC. Translating gives CASRLRGGLNEQFF.

The V and J genes are TRBV5-1 and TRBJ1-1, with TRBD1 matching over 8 bases. V shed 4 bases, J shed 1 base, and the junction held 6 bases outside the gene matches. The CDR3 consists of 15 residues. CDR1 and CDR2 (germline): SGHRS, YFSETQ. The CDR3 reads CASSRTGTGNTEAFF. The CDR3 nucleotides read TGCGCCAGCAGCCGGACCGGGACAGGGAACACTGAAGCTTTCTTT. Combining the CDR3 with reference TRBV5-1 and TRBJ1-1 gives the whole variable domain KAGVTQTPRYLIKTRGQQVTLSCSPISGHRSVSWYQQTPGQGLQFLFEYFSETQRNKGNFPGRFSGRQFSNSRSEMNVSTLELGDSALYLCASSRTGTGNTEAFFGQGTRLTVV.

The J gene is TRBJ2-3, the V gene TRBV30; no reliable D call. This CDR3 has 14 residues. CDR1 and CDR2 (germline): GTSNPN, SVGIG (reference sequence). Deletions cut 1 base from V and 2 bases from J, with 10 bases between. CDR3 sequence reads: CAWSAEQFTDTQYF. The DNA of the CDR3 is TGTGCCTGGAGTGCGGAACAGTTCACAGATACGCAGTATTTT.

V and J are TRBV7-9 and TRBJ2-7; the match to TRBD1 covers 8 bases. The CDR3 totals 15 residues. Germline trimming cut 4 bases from V and 1 base from J; bases unmatched to any gene: 6. CDR1 and CDR2 (germline): SEHNR, FQNEAQ (reference sequence). The CDR3 DNA reads TGTGCCAGCAGCTCACTACAGGGGGGATCCTACGAGCAGTACTTC. It is translated as CASSSLQGGSYEQYF.

This clone was seen only once. The chain recombines TRBV2 with TRBJ1-2; maybe TRBD1 (5 bases). Trimming took off 6 bases at V and 5 bases at J, with 13 bases between the two ends. Germline CDR1 reads SNHLY; CDR2 reads FYNNEI. CDR3 size: 13 residues. CDR3 nucleotide sequence: TGTGCCAGCAGCGGGCGGCGGGGGTATGGCTACACCTTC. It codes for CASSGRRGYGYTF.

This clone was seen just once. The chain is built from TRBV10-3 and TRBJ2-2; TRBD1 is a possible D gene (6 bases). The germline V gene has CDR1 ENHRY and CDR2 SYGVKD. The length of the CDR3 is 14 residues. V was pared by 2 bases and J by 3 bases, with 7 bases between. CDR3 residues: CAISEGTHTGELFF. In nucleotides, the CDR3 is TGTGCCATCAGTGAGGGGACACACACCGGGGAGCTGTTTTTT.

The chain joins TRBV4-3 to TRBJ2-2; 9 positions match TRBD1. V lost 1 base, J lost 5 bases, and 2 bases stayed unmatched. Germline V lookup: CDR1 LGHNA, CDR2 YSLEER. This CDR3 comprises 15 residues. For the CDR3, the DNA is TGCGCCAGCAGCCAAGGTGGGACAGGGACCGGGGAGCTGTTTTTT. Amino acid sequence: CASSQGGTGTGELFF.

The chain combines TRBV7-9 with TRBJ2-2; a weak D match, TRBD2 (6 bases). Trimming took 1 base from V and 6 from J, leaving 12 bases between them. Germline V CDR1 and CDR2: SEHNR, FQNEAQ (reference sequence). CDR3 length: 15 residues. The CDR3 nucleotides are TGTGCCAGCAGCTTAGAAGTACGGGAGTCCGGGGAGCTGTTTTTT. Protein product: CASSLEVRESGELFF.

The chain has TRBV5-6 and TRBJ2-1, with 10 bases lining up with TRBD2. Germline V gene sequence: CDR1 SGHDT, CDR2 YYEEEE. This CDR3 comprises 15 residues. V was pared by 5 bases and J by 4 bases, with 6 bases of the junction left unmatched. In DNA form, the CDR3 reads TGTGCCAGCAGTCCGGGACTAGCGTTATACAATGAGCAGTTCTTC. Its protein is CASSPGLALYNEQFF. Full variable domain (outside the CDR3, taken from reference TRBV5-6 and TRBJ2-1): DAGVTQSPTHLIKTRGQQVTLRCSPKSGHDTVSWYQQALGQGPQFIFQYYEEEERQRGNFPDRFSGHQFPNYSSELNVNALLLGDSALYLCASSPGLALYNEQFFGPGTRLTVL.

The chain carries TRBV9 and TRBJ2-7; TRBD1 matches 7 bases. The CDR3 loop spans 16 amino acids. V gave up 4 bases and J gave up 0 bases; unmatched junction bases: 10. Germline V gives CDR1 SGDLS, CDR2 YYNGEE. The CDR3 DNA reads TGTGCCAGCAGCCCGGGGTGGACAGGCAGCTCCTACGAGCAGTACTTC. It translates to CASSPGWTGSSYEQYF.

The chain joins TRBV27 to TRBJ1-5, with 7 bases that match TRBD1. The CDR3 loop spans 15 amino acids. CDR1 and CDR2 (germline): MNHEY, SMNVEV (reference sequence). Unmatched junction bases numbered 7, after V lost 3 bases and J lost 5 bases. The CDR3 DNA follows: TGTGCCAGCAGTTTTCTGGACAGGCGCGATCAGCCCCAGCATTTT. Protein sequence: CASSFLDRRDQPQHF.

DNA for the CDR3: TGTGCCAGTAGTACCGGGACAGGGTCGATCTATGGCTACACCTTC. It translates to CASSTGTGSIYGYTF. This sequence joins TRBV19 and TRBJ1-2; 9 nucleotides align to TRBD1. The V and J ends lost 4 bases and 4 bases, in that order; junction bases with no gene match: 7. The CDR3 is 15 amino acids. Germline values: CDR1 LNHDA, CDR2 SQIVND (reference sequence).

The CDR3 region has the DNA TGTGCCAGTAGTACCACGACATCCTATAATTCACCCCTCCACTTT. It encodes CASSTTTSYNSPLHF. The chain links TRBV19 to TRBJ1-6; D is uncertain. The CDR3 loop spans 15 amino acids. Germline CDR1 LNHDA, CDR2 SQIVND (reference sequence). The V gene lost 4 bases and the J gene lost 1 base, with 8 bases spanning the gap.

The chain has TRBV9 and TRBJ2-7, with 9 bases identical to TRBD1. The length of the CDR3 is 15 residues. Germline V gene sequence: CDR1 SGDLS, CDR2 YYNGEE. V shed 3 bases, J shed 0 bases, and the junction held 4 bases outside the gene matches. The CDR3 DNA reads as TGTGCCAGCAGCGAAGGGACAGGGAGCTCCTACGAGCAGTACTTC. It is translated as CASSEGTGSSYEQYF.

V and J are TRBV9 and TRBJ2-7; the D is unclear. V gave up 3 bases and J gave up 5 bases, with 15 bases separating them. Germline loops: CDR1 SGDLS, CDR2 YYNGEE. This CDR3 has 14 residues. The CDR3 region is CASSALASRDEQYF. The CDR3 coding sequence is TGTGCCAGCAGCGCTCTTGCGTCACGAGACGAGCAGTACTTC. Full variable domain (missing parts from reference TRBV9 and TRBJ2-7): DSGVTQTPKHLITATGQRVTLRCSPRSGDLSVYWYQQSLDQGLQFLIQYYNGEERAKGNILERFSAQQFPDLHSELNLSSLELGDSALYFCASSALASRDEQYFGPGTRLTVT.

The chain has TRBV29-1 and TRBJ2-4; 10 nucleotides align to TRBD1. The CDR3 consists of 15 residues. V dropped 0 bases and J dropped 9; count of bases not matched to a gene: 8. CDR1 is SQVTM, CDR2 ANQGSEA, per germline. CDR3 amino acids: CSVEDPDRGHGIQYF. The CDR3, as DNA: TGCAGCGTTGAAGATCCAGACAGGGGGCACGGCATTCAGTACTTC.